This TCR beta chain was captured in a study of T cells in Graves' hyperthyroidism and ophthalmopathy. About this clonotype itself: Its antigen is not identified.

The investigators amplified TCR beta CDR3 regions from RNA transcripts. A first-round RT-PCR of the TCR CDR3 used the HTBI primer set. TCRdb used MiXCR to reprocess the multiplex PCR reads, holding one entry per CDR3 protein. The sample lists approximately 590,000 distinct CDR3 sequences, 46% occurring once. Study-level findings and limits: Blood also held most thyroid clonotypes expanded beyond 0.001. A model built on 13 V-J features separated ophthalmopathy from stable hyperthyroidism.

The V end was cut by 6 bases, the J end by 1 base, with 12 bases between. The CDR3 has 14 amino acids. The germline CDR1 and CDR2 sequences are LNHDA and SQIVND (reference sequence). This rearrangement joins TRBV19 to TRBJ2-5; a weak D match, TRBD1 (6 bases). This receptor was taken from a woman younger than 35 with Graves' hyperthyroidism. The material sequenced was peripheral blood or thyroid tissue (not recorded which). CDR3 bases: TGTGCCAGTAGGCCCAGGGGTATCCAAGAGACCCAGTACTTC. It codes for CASRPRGIQETQYF.